Shown below are 5 T cell receptor beta chains from a single sample sequenced in a study of neurological immune-mediated disorders. Noted time point: longitudinal time-point 2. TCRdb reprocessed the 5' RACE reads via MiXCR and lists one record per CDR3 protein. Of about 80,000 distinct CDR3 sequences listed, 5.8% were seen once; the top ten hold roughly 7.3%. Sequencing was carried out using PBMCs. The receptors shown here come from a woman between 55 and 75 years old with multiple sclerosis.

Turning to this clonotype: Being one base from a much bigger clone, this may be a read error. The chain employs TRBV28 and TRBJ1-1; D not resolved. With 4 bases removed from V and 7 bases from J, the gap between germline ends came to 13 bases. Looked up from germline, CDR1 is MDHEN and CDR2 is SYDVKM. The length of the CDR3 is 13 residues. CDR3 DNA sequence: TGTGCCAGCAGTTCAGTAGGCATACATGAAGCTTTCTTT. This codes for CASSSVGIHEAFF.

This clonotype showed up many times. J is TRBJ2-1 and V is TRBV12-5; no clear D. The V end lost 0 bases, the J end lost 10 bases, and 7 bases lay between the germline ends. This CDR3 region has 12 residues. Germline V lookup: CDR1 LGHNT, CDR2 FRNRAP. The DNA for the CDR3 is TGTGCTAGTGGTTTGGTGGCGTGGGAGCAGTTCTTC. Encoded protein: CASGLVAWEQFF.

Points on this clonotype: A read error may be the cause here, since a much bigger clone is one base away. This chain links TRBV5-1 with TRBJ2-1, with 8 bases fitting TRBD1. V was clipped by 5 bases and J by 0 bases; unmatched bases: 7. CDR3 length: 16 residues. Germline V CDR1 and CDR2: SGHRS, YFSETQ. The CDR3 region is CASSSWGQVSYNEQFF. The CDR3 DNA reads as TGCGCCAGCAGTTCGTGGGGACAGGTCTCCTACAATGAGCAGTTCTTC.

Written as DNA, the CDR3 is TGCGCCAGCAGCTTGAATCCAGGGAGTGGCAATCAGCCCCAGCATTTT. This translates into CASSLNPGSGNQPQHF. This sequence joins TRBV5-1 and TRBJ1-5; D possibly corresponds to TRBD1 (5 bases). V was cut by 1 base and J by 2 bases, with 13 bases left in between. CDR1 is SGHRS, CDR2 YFSETQ, per germline. CDR3 size: 16 residues.

This clonotype was counted ten times or more. J is TRBJ2-7 and V is TRBV2; no clear D. V was shortened by 7 bases and J by 2 bases, with 12 bases between the two germline ends. This CDR3 spans 13 amino acids. Germline values: CDR1 SNHLY, CDR2 FYNNEI. DNA of the CDR3: TGTGCCAGCACCCCGACATGGGCCTACGAGCAGTACTTC. Translated, it gives CASTPTWAYEQYF.